Listed here is a single T cell receptor beta chain. Its antigen is unknown. The sample belongs to a study of blood T cells in healthy people across ages. Study observations and caveats: Strong correlation existed between TCR beta diversity and naive T cell percentage.

Per-sample PBMC isolation yielded at least 6.5 million cells. Total RNA, at least 6 micrograms per sample, was extracted from PBMCs. With V trimmed by 5 bases and J by 0 bases, 12 bases remained unmatched. Germline values: CDR1 SGHVS, CDR2 FQNEAQ. The CDR3 covers 17 residues. A second roughly 6 to 12 cycle PCR used barcoded and J-beta primers. The study obtained at least 2.5 million CDR3-containing paired-end reads from every sample. MiXCR, run by TCRdb on the 5' RACE reads, gives a single entry per CDR3 protein. The data show over 600,000 distinct CDR3 sequences, with about 21% seen just once and 3.5% to 4% held by the top ten.

The clonotype comes from a man between 65 and 85 years old in good health. The chain uses TRBV7-8 and TRBJ2-7, with 8 nucleotides matching TRBD2. Sequencing was performed on blood. DNA of the CDR3: TGTGCCAGCAGCCGCGGGACCAGCGGGGGAAGCTCCTACGAGCAGTACTTC. It encodes CASSRGTSGGSSYEQYF.